The TCR beta chain described here comes from a study of cytomegalovirus exposure and HLA in healthy donors. This clone was recorded a few times. What it binds is unknown. Study-level findings and limits: The study labeled 164 TCR beta chains cytomegalovirus-associated.

Libraries were prepared by immunoSEQ multiplex PCR; TCRdb keeps only in-frame clonotypes and omits some of them. In the table there are some 120,000 clones, around nine tenths of which are singletons. This CDR3 is 15 amino acids long. J lost 2 bases, V lost 0 bases, and 2 bases had no gene match. Germline V gives CDR1 SGHRS, CDR2 YFSETQ. What was sequenced was PBMCs. The TCR was taken from a woman aged 18-29 years in good health and CMV-seronegative. The rearrangement uses TRBV5-1 and TRBJ1-3, with 7 bases fitting TRBD1. The CDR3 loop reads CASSLGQGTGNTIYF. Written as DNA, the CDR3 is TGCGCCAGCAGCTTGGGACAGGGAACTGGAAACACCATATATTTT.